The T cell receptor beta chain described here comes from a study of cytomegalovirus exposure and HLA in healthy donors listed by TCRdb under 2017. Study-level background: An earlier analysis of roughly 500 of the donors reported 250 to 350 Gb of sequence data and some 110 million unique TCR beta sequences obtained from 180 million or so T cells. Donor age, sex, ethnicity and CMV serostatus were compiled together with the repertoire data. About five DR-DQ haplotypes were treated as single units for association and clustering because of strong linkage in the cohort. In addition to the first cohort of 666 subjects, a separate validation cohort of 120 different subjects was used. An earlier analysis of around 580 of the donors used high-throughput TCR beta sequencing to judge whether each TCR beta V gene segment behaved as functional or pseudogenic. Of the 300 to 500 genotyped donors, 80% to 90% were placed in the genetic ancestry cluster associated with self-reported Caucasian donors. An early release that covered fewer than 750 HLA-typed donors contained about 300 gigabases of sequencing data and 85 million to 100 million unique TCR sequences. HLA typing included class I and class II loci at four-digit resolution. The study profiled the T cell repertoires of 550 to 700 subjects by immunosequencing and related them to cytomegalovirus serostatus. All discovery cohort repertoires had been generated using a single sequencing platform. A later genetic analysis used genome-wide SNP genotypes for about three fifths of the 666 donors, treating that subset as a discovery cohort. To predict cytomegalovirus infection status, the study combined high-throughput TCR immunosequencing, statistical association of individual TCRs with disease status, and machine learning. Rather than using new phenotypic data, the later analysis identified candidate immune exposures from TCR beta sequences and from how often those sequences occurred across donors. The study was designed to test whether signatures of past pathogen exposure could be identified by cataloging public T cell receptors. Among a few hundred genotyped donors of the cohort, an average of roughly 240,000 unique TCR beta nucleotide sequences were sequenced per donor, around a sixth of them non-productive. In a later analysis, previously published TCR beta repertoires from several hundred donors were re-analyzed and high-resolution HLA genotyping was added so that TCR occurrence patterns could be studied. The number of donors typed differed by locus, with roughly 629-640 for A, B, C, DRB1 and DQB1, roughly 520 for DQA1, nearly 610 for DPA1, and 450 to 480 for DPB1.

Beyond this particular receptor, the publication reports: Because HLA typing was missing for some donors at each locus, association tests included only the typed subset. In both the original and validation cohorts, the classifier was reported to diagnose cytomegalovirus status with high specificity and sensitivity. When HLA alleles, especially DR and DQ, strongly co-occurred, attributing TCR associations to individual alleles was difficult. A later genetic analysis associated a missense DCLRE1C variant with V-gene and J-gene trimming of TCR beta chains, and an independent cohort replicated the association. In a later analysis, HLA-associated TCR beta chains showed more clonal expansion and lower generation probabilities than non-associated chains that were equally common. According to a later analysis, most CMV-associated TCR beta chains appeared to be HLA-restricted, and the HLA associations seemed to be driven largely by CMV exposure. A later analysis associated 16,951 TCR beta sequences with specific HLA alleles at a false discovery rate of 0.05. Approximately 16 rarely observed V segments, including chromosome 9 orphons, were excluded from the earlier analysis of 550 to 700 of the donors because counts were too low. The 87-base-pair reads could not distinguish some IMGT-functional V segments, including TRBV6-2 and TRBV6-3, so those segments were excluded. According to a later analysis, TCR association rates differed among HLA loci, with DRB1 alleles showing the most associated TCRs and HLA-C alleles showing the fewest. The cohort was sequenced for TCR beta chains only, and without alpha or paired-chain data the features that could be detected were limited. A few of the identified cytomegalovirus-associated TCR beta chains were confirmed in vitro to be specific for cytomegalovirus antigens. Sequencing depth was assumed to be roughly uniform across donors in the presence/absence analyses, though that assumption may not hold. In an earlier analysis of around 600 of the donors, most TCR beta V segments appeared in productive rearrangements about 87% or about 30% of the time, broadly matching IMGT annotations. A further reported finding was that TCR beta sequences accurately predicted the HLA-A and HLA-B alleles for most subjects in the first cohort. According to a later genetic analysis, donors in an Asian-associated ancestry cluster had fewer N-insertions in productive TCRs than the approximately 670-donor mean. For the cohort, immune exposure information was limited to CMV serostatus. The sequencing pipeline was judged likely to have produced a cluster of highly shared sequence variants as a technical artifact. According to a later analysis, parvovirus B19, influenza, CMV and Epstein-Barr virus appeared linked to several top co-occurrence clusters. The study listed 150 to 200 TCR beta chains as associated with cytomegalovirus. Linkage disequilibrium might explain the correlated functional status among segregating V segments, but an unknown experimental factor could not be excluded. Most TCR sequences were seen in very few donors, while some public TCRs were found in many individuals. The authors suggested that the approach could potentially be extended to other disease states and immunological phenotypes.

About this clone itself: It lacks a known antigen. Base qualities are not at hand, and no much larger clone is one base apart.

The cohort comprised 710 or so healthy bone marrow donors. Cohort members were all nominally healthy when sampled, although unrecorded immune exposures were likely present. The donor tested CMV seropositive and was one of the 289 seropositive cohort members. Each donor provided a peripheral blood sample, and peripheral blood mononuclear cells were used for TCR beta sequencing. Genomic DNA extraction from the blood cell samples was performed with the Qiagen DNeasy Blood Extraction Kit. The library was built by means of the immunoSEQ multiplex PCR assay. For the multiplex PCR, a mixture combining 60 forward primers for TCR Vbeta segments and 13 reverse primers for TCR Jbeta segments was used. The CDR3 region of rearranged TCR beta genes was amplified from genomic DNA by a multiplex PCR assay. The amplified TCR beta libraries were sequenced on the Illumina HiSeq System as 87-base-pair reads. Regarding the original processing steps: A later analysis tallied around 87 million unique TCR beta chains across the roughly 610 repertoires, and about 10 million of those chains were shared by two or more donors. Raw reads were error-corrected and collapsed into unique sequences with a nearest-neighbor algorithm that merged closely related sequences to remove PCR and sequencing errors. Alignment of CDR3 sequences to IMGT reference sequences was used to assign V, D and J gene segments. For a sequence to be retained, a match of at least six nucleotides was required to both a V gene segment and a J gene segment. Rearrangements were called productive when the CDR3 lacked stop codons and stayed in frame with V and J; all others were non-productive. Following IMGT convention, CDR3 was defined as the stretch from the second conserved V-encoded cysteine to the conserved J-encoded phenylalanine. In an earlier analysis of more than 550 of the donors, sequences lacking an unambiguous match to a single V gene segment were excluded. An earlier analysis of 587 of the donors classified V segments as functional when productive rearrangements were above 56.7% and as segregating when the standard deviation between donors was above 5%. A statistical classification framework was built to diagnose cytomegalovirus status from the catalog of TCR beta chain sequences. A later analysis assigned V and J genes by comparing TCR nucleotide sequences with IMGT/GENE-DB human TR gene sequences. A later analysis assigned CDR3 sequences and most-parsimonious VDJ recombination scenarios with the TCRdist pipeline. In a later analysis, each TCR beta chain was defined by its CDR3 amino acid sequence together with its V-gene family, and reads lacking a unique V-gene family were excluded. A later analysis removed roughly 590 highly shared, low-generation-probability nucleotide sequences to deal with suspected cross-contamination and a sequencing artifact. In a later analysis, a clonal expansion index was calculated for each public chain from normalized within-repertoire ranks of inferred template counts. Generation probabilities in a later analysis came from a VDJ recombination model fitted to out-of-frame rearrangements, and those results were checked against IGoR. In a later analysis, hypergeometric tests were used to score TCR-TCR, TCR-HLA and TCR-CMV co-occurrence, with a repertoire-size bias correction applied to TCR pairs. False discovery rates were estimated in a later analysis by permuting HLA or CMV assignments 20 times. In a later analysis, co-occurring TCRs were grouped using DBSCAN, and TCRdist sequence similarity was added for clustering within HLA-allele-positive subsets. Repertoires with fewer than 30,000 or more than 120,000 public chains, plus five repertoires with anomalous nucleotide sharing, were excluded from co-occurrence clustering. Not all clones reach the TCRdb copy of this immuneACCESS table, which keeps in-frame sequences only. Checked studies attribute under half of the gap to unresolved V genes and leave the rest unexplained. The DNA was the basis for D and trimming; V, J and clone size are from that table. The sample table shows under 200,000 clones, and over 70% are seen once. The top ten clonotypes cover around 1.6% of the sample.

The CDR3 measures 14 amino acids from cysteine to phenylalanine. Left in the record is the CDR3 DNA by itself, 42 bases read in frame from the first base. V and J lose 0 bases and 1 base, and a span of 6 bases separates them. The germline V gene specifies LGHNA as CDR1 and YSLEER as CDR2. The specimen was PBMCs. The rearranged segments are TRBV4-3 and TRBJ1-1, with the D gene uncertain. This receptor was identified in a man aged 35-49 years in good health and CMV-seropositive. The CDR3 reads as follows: CASSQDQWNTEAFF. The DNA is TGCGCCAGCAGCCAAGATCAATGGAACACTGAAGCTTTCTTT.